This T cell receptor beta chain was retrieved from a study of identical twins' blood T cells. TCRdb fed the 5' RACE reads into MiXCR, producing one record per CDR3 protein. Found here are roughly 380,000 distinct CDR3 sequences, over 25% of them singletons; the top ten hold around 5.6%. CDR1 SGHRS and CDR2 YFSETQ come from the germline V gene. This CDR3 comprises 14 residues. V gave up 8 bases and J gave up 4 bases; unmatched junction bases: 4. Sequencing used PBMCs. This sequence joins TRBV5-1 and TRBJ2-1; 12 nucleotides align to TRBD2. This clonotype was obtained from a woman aged 18-49 years in good health. The CDR3 reads CASLAGGPYNEQFF. The CDR3 DNA follows: TGCGCCAGTCTAGCGGGAGGGCCATACAATGAGCAGTTCTTC.